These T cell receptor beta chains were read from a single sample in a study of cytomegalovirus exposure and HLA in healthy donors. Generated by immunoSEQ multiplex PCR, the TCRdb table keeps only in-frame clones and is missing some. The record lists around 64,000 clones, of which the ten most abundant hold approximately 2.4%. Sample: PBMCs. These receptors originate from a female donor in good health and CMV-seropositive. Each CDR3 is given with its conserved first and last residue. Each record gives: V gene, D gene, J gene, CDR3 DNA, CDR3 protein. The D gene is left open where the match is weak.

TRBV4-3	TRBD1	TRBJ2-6	TGCGCCAGCAGCCAAAGGACAGGGTCTGGGGCCAACGTCCTGACTTTC	CASSQRTGSGANVLTF
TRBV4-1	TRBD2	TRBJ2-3	TGCGCCAGCAGCGACCGGGACTACCGAACAGATACGCAGTATTTT	CASSDRDYRTDTQYF
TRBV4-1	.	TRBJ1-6	TGCGCCAGCAGCCAATCGTTTTTAACCTATAATTCACCCCTCCACTTT	CASSQSFLTYNSPLHF
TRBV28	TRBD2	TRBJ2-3	TGTGCCAGCATCGCCGGGGGGGTGGATACGCAGTATTTT	CASIAGGVDTQYF
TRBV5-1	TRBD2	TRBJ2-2	TGCGCCAGCAGCTGGGGGACTAGCGGGGGCACCACCGGGGAGCTGTTTTTT	CASSWGTSGGTTGELFF
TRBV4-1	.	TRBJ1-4	TGCGCCAGCAGCCATGCGGGGGGCGGAAATGAAAAACTGTTTTTT	CASSHAGGGNEKLFF
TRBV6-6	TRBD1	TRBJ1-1	TGTGCCAGCAGTTACCGGGACAGGGGCACTGAAGCTTTCTTT	CASSYRDRGTEAFF
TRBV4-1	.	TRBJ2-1	TGCGCCAGCAGCCAGAACCGGGACTCCCCTTTCTATGAGCAGTTCTTC	CASSQNRDSPFYEQFF
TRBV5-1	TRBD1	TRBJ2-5	TGCGCCAGCAGCTTGGGATCGGGACAGCAAGAGACCCAGTACTTC	CASSLGSGQQETQYF
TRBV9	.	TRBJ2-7	TGTGCCAGCAGCGGACGACCGGGAGTGAGCTCCTACGAGCAGTACTTC	CASSGRPGVSSYEQYF
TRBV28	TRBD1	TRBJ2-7	TGTGCCAGCAGTCTCAGACAGGGGGCCGCCTACGAGCAGTACTTC	CASSLRQGAAYEQYF
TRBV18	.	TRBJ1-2	TGTGCCAGCTCACCAATTGTCTCACCGAGACTTAACTATGGCTACACCTTC	CASSPIVSPRLNYGYTF
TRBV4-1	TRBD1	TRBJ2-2	TGCGCCAGCAGCCAGCCGGGACAGGACCCCACCGGGGAGCTGTTTTTT	CASSQPGQDPTGELFF
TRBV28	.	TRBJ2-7	TGTGCCAGCAGTTTCAGTCTCCACTACGAGCAGTACTTC	CASSFSLHYEQYF
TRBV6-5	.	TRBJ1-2	TGTGCCAGCAGTTATGCGGCGACCCTGGTGGGCTATGGCTACACCTTC	CASSYAATLVGYGYTF
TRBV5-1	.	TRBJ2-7	TGCGCCAGCAGCACGACCGGGAACTCCTACGAGCAGTACTTC	CASSTTGNSYEQYF
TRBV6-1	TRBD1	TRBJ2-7	TGTGCCAGCTCGACTTTCCGGGACAGGGGAGTCGAGCAGTACTTC	CASSTFRDRGVEQYF
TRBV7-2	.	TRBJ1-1	TGTGCCAGCAGCTTCAACACGAACACTGAAGCTTTCTTT	CASSFNTNTEAFF
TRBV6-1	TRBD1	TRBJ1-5	TGTGCCAGCAGACCCGGACAGGTGGTTTTCCAGCCCCAGCATTTT	CASRPGQVVFQPQHF
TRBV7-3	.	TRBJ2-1	TGTGCCAGCTCCGGAGGGGGGGGATGGAATGAGCAGTTCTTC	CASSGGGGWNEQFF
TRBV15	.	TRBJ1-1	TGTGCCACCAGCAGCGGGACTGAAGCTTTCTTT	CATSSGTEAFF
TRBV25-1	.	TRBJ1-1	TGTGCCAGCACCGGGACGTTCGGGACTGAAGATTTCTTT	CASTGTFGTEDFF
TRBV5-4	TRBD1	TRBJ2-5	TGTGCCAGCAGCTCAGGACAGGGCTTGGGGGAGACCCAGTACTTC	CASSSGQGLGETQYF
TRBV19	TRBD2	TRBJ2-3	TGTGCCAGTAGTCGCGGACTAGCAGATACGCAGTATTTT	CASSRGLADTQYF
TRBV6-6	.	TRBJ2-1	TGTGCCACCACCCTAGCAGCGACCTACAATGAGCAGTTCTTC	CATTLAATYNEQFF
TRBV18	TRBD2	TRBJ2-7	TGTGCCAGCTCAGATCTAGCGGGTTCCTCCTACGAGCAGTACTTC	CASSDLAGSSYEQYF
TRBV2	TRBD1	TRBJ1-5	TGTGCCAGCAGATTTGGACAGGGAATCCCTCGAAACAATCAGCCCCAGCATTTT	CASRFGQGIPRNNQPQHF
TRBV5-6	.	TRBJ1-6	TGTGCCAGCAGCCCCTATAATTCACCCCTCCCCTTT	CASSPYNSPLPF
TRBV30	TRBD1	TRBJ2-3	TGTGCCTGGACCCGACAGGGGAGGACAGATACGCAGTATTTT	CAWTRQGRTDTQYF
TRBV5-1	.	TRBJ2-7	TGCGCCAGCAGCTTGGAGGCGTCTAGATTCTACGAGCAGTACTTC	CASSLEASRFYEQYF
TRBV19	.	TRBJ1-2	TGTGCCAGTACCCATACGGGGGGCGATGGCTACACCTTC	CASTHTGGDGYTF
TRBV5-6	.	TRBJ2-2	TGTGCCAGCAGCTCTAACAGGGTAGGCGGGGAGCTGTTTTTT	CASSSNRVGGELFF
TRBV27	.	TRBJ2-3	TGTGCCAGCAGTTTCTCGGACTCCTCCGTCGCAGATACGCAGTATTTT	CASSFSDSSVADTQYF
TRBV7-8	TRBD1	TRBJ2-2	TGTGCCAGCAGCGTAAGACAGGGGGCGAACACCGGGGAGCTGTTTTTT	CASSVRQGANTGELFF
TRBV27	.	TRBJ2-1	TGTGCCAGCAGTTCGAGGATATACAATGAGCAGTTCTTC	CASSSRIYNEQFF
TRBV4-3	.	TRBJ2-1	TGCGCCTCCAAACGGGGAATGGATGTCAATGAGCAGTTCTTC	CASKRGMDVNEQFF
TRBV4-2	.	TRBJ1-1	TGTGCCAGCAGGGGGAGGGGTATCACTGAAGCTTTCTTT	CASRGRGITEAFF
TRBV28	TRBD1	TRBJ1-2	TGTGCCAGCAGAGTCGGGACAGGGGATGGCTACACCTTC	CASRVGTGDGYTF
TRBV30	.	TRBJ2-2	TGTGCCTTGGAGTCCGCAAACACCGGGGAGCTGTTTTTT	CALESANTGELFF
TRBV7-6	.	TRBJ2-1	TGTGCCAGCAGCTTTATAGCGGTGAGCTCCTACAATGAGCAGTTCTTC	CASSFIAVSSYNEQFF
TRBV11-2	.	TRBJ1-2	TGTGCCAGCAGCTGGGGATTGGACACTGACTATGGCTACACCTTC	CASSWGLDTDYGYTF
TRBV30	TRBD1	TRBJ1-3	TGTGCCTGGACACGGGACAGCTCTGGAAACACCATATATTTT	CAWTRDSSGNTIYF
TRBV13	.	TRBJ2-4	TGTGCCAGCAGCCTTCAGGATCTAGCCAAAAACATTCAGTACTTC	CASSLQDLAKNIQYF
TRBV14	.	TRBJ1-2	TGTGCCAGCAGCCAGAGGGCGACGACTTTGGGGGGCTACACCTTC	CASSQRATTLGGYTF
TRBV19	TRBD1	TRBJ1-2	TGTGCCAGTAGTTCAAGACAGGGGACAAATGGCTACACCTTC	CASSSRQGTNGYTF